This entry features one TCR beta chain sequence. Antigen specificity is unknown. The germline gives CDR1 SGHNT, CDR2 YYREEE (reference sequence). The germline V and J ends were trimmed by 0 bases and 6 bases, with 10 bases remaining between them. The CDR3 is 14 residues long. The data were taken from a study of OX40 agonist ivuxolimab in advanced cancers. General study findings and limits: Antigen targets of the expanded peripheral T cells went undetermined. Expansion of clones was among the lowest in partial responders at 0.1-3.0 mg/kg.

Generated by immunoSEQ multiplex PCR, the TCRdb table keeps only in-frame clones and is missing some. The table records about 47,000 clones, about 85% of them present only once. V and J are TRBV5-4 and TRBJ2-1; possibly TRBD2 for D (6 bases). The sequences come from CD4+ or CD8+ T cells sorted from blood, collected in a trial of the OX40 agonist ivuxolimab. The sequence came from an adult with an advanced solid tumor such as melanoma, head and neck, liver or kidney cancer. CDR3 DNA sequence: TGTGCCAGCAGCTTGGTCGGGAGAGGCAATGAGCAGTTCTTC. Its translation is CASSLVGRGNEQFF.